One and the same sample provided the 25 T cell receptor beta chains below, sequenced in a study of cytotoxic CD8 clonotypes in ibrutinib-treated CLL. Only in-frame clones appear in the TCRdb table, and some are missing; sequencing was by immunoSEQ multiplex PCR. Of 250,000 to 350,000 clones detected, approximately 76% appear once; the ten largest clones hold about 5.7%. The specimen was PBMCs, collected at disease progression, from a patient treated with ibrutinib. These receptors originate from a human donor with chronic lymphocytic leukemia.

Points on this clone: A clone one base away is much larger, so this may be a read error. Additional DNA sequences in this sample encode the identical CDR3. V and J are TRBV2 and TRBJ2-5; no definite D call. The V gene's germline CDR1 is SNHLY and CDR2 FYNNEI. Trimming shortened V by 4 bases and J by 5 bases, and 2 bases separated the two germline ends. The CDR3 is made up of 10 amino acids. DNA for the CDR3: TGTGCCAGCAGTGTGGAGACCCAGTACTTC. Protein: CASSVETQYF. The full variable domain, in which reference TRBV2 and TRBJ2-5 provide the parts outside the CDR3, is EPEVTQTPSHQVTQMGQEVILRCVPISNHLYFYWYRQILGQKVEFLVSFYNNEISEKSEIFDDQFSVERPDGSNFTLKIRSTKLEDSAMYFCASSVETQYFGPGTRLLVL.

The chain is built from TRBV2 and TRBJ1-5; D gene unclear. The CDR3 sequence is 14 residues long. The ends were cut back, 1 base at V and 3 bases at J, with 7 bases in the middle. The germline gives CDR1 SNHLY, CDR2 FYNNEI. The CDR3 DNA reads TGTGCCAGCAGTGAAGGGACCTTCAATCAGCCCCAGCATTTT. The encoded protein is CASSEGTFNQPQHF.

The rearrangement links TRBV28 to TRBJ2-7; 11 bases match TRBD1. The germline V gene encodes CDR1 MDHEN and CDR2 SYDVKM. This CDR3 region has 14 residues. With V trimmed by 5 bases and J by 6 bases, 6 bases remained unmatched. As DNA, the CDR3 is TGTGCCAGCAGTCCCGGGACAGGGGGTAGCGAGCAGTACTTC. The encoded protein is CASSPGTGGSEQYF. Filled out from reference TRBV28 and TRBJ2-7, the complete variable domain reads DVKVTQSSRYLVKRTGEKVFLECVQDMDHENMFWYRQDPGLGLRLIYFSYDVKMKEKGDIPEGYSVSREKKERFSLILESASTNQTSMYLCASSPGTGGSEQYFGPGTRLTVT.

The chain has TRBV27 and TRBJ2-6, with D tentatively TRBD1 (6 bases). Germline-derived CDR1 and CDR2 are MNHEY and SMNVEV (reference sequence). CDR3 length: 16 amino acids. V dropped 4 bases and J dropped 2 bases, with 12 bases sitting between them. CDR3 DNA sequence: TGTGCCAGCAGTTCGACAGGTTTTGCTGGGGCCAACGTCCTGACTTTC. This translates into CASSSTGFAGANVLTF.

The chain links TRBV21-1 to TRBJ2-1. TRBV21-1 constitutes a pseudogene. The length of the CDR3 is 16 residues. The CDR3 region has the DNA TGTGCCAGCAGCAAGGCAGTATCCGAAGGGTACAATGAGCAGTTCTTC. Its protein product is CASSKAVSEGYNEQFF.

The chain combines TRBV2 with TRBJ2-7; D might be TRBD2 (5 bases). Trimming pared 5 bases from V and 7 bases from J, leaving 15 bases between. CDR1 and CDR2 (germline): SNHLY, FYNNEI. The CDR3 consists of 13 residues. This CDR3 is CASSPRPGLEQYF. CDR3 nucleotides: TGTGCCAGCAGTCCCCGCCCGGGGTTGGAGCAGTACTTC.

This clone was seen once. This sequence joins TRBV11-2 and TRBJ2-7; 10 bases fit TRBD2. V shed 5 bases and J 6 bases; nucleotides not matched to a gene: 10. CDR3 length: 15 amino acids. Germline V CDR1 and CDR2: SGHAT, FQNNGV. The CDR3 here is CASSPRAGGQGEQYF. CDR3 DNA: TGTGCCAGCAGCCCCCGAGCGGGAGGGCAGGGCGAGCAGTACTTC.

The V call is TRBV7-9, the J call TRBJ2-7; 8 bases fit TRBD1. The length of the CDR3 is 17 residues. Per germline, CDR1 SEHNR and CDR2 FQNEAQ (reference sequence). The J segment lost 3 bases and the V segment lost 5 bases, leaving 15 bases of the junction unmatched. The CDR3 here is CASSDLGLRDRSYEQYF. The CDR3 region has the DNA TGTGCCAGCAGCGACTTAGGCCTCCGGGACAGGAGCTACGAGCAGTACTTC.

Only one count was recorded for this clone. V is TRBV5-4 and J is TRBJ2-7; TRBD1 matches 7 bases. The CDR3 is 15 residues long. The V and J ends lost 4 bases and 6 bases, in that order; junction bases with no gene match: 13. Germline CDR1 reads SGHNT; CDR2 reads YYREEE (reference sequence). CDR3 residues: CASSRRQGKGAEQYF. The CDR3 DNA is TGTGCCAGCAGCCGGCGACAGGGAAAAGGCGCCGAGCAGTACTTC. Filled out from reference TRBV5-4 and TRBJ2-7, the complete variable domain reads ETGVTQSPTHLIKTRGQQVTLRCSSQSGHNTVSWYQQALGQGPQFIFQYYREEENGRGNFPPRFSGLQFPNYSSELNVNALELDDSALYLCASSRRQGKGAEQYFGPGTRLTVT.

The chain uses TRBV15 and TRBJ2-1; a weak D match, TRBD1 (6 bases). Germline V gives CDR1 LNHNV, CDR2 YYDKDF (reference sequence). This CDR3 region has 14 residues. Trimming shortened V by 1 base and J by 9 bases, and 13 bases separated the two germline ends. As DNA, the CDR3 is TGTGCCACCAGCAGAGGGCTTGGGGGCGGTGAGCAGTTCTTC. Residues: CATSRGLGGGEQFF.

This clone was detected a few times. The CDR3 spells CASSVGAGEGYGYTF. The DNA of the CDR3 is TGTGCCAGCAGCGTAGGGGCAGGGGAAGGGTATGGCTACACCTTC. The rearrangement uses TRBV9 and TRBJ1-2; perhaps TRBD1 as D (6 bases). V dropped 0 bases and J dropped 5 bases, with 14 bases sitting between them. This CDR3 region has 15 residues. The V gene's germline CDR1 is SGDLS and CDR2 YYNGEE. Full variable domain (outside the CDR3, taken from reference TRBV9 and TRBJ1-2): DSGVTQTPKHLITATGQRVTLRCSPRSGDLSVYWYQQSLDQGLQFLIQYYNGEERAKGNILERFSAQQFPDLHSELNLSSLELGDSALYFCASSVGAGEGYGYTFGSGTRLTVV.

The chain joins TRBV27 to TRBJ2-1; D not resolved. The germline V gene has CDR1 MNHEY and CDR2 SMNVEV (reference sequence). The V and J ends lost 5 bases and 0 bases respectively, with 8 bases between them. This CDR3 has 14 residues. CDR3 DNA sequence: TGTGCCAGCAGTCGATTGAGCTCCTACAATGAGCAGTTCTTC. The encoded protein is CASSRLSSYNEQFF.

A few counts support this clone. The rearrangement links TRBV14 to TRBJ1-2; TRBD1 matches 8 bases. Looked up from germline, CDR1 is SGHDN and CDR2 is FVKESK. The CDR3 spans 15 residues. Germline trimming cut 1 base from V and 7 bases from J; bases unmatched to any gene: 8. In DNA form, the CDR3 reads TGTGCCAGCAGCCAAGCGGCAGGGGGCGCGGGTGGCTACACCTTC. It is translated as CASSQAAGGAGGYTF.

The rearrangement joins TRBV6-5 to TRBJ2-1; D perhaps matches TRBD1 (6 bases). Between the trimmed V and J ends, which lost 6 bases and 5 bases, there was a span of 17 bases. There are 15 residues in the CDR3. Germline CDR1 is MNHEY and CDR2 is SVGAGI. The CDR3 protein is CASSPYRTVDNEQFF. CDR3 in DNA: TGTGCCAGCAGCCCCTACCGGACAGTTGACAATGAGCAGTTCTTC.

This clone was picked up a small number of times. The rearrangement links TRBV7-2 to TRBJ2-7; D not resolved. The V gene's germline CDR1 is SGHTA and CDR2 FQGNSA. V was pared by 4 bases and J by 2 bases, with 9 bases between. The CDR3 has 13 residues. CDR3 residues: CASSSQGTYEQYF. CDR3 nucleotides: TGTGCCAGCAGCTCGCAAGGGACCTACGAGCAGTACTTC.

The rearrangement links TRBV7-3 to TRBJ2-5; TRBD1 aligns across 10 bases. The CDR3 runs 15 residues. Germline-derived CDR1 and CDR2 are SGHTA and FQGTGA. V gave up 4 bases and J gave up 5 bases; unmatched junction bases: 7. CDR3 DNA sequence: TGTGCCAGCAGCTCGGGACAGGGGCGCCTGGAGACCCAGTACTTC. This codes for CASSSGQGRLETQYF.

The rearrangement joins TRBV6-6 to TRBJ1-5; D is unclear. The CDR3 is made up of 13 amino acids. The V and J ends lost 2 bases and 6 bases respectively, with 8 bases between them. Per germline, CDR1 MNHNY and CDR2 SVGAGI (reference sequence). The CDR3 loop reads CASSYERFQPQHF. The CDR3 nucleotides read TGTGCCAGCAGTTACGAGCGGTTTCAGCCCCAGCATTTT.

This clone was counted only a few times. The chain is built from TRBV2 and TRBJ1-5, with a tentative D call TRBD1 (5 bases). The CDR3 sequence is 12 residues long. From germline, CDR1 is SNHLY and CDR2 FYNNEI. V lost 7 bases and J 6 bases, leaving 10 bases between the germline ends. Here the CDR3 DNA reads TGTGCCAGCACCAGGGAAGGTCAGCCCCAGCATTTT. Protein product: CASTREGQPQHF.

The chain links TRBV5-6 to TRBJ2-6; no clear D gene. Germline values: CDR1 SGHDT, CDR2 YYEEEE. The CDR3 extends over 13 amino acids. V lost 5 bases to trimming and J lost 4 bases, with 7 bases between them. The CDR3 loop is CASRYGGANVLTF. The CDR3, as DNA: TGTGCCAGCAGATATGGCGGGGCCAACGTCCTGACTTTC.

The chain couples TRBV5-1 to TRBJ2-6; D gene uncertain. CDR3 size: 14 residues. Germline values: CDR1 SGHRS, CDR2 YFSETQ. Trimming took off 2 bases at V and 2 bases at J, with 5 bases between the two ends. The CDR3 loop reads CASSFDPGANVLTF. The CDR3 coding sequence is TGCGCCAGCAGCTTTGACCCTGGGGCCAACGTCCTGACTTTC. Looking up the rest from reference TRBV5-1 and TRBJ2-6 gives the full variable domain: KAGVTQTPRYLIKTRGQQVTLSCSPISGHRSVSWYQQTPGQGLQFLFEYFSETQRNKGNFPGRFSGRQFSNSRSEMNVSTLELGDSALYLCASSFDPGANVLTFGAGSRLTVL.

This chain connects TRBV6-1 to TRBJ1-2; D uncertain. Looked up from germline, CDR1 is MNHNS and CDR2 is SASEGT. V was pared by 2 bases and J by 2 bases, with 6 bases between. There are 13 residues in the CDR3. The DNA of the CDR3 is TGTGCCAGCAGTGAACCGGCGAACTATGGCTACACCTTC. As protein: CASSEPANYGYTF.

This clone was detected once. The rearrangement joins TRBV5-6 to TRBJ2-5; D uncertain. Germline-derived CDR1 and CDR2 are SGHDT and YYEEEE. CDR3 length: 14 amino acids. Trimming stripped 2 bases from V and 4 bases from J, with 12 bases between. CDR3 bases: TGTGCCAGCAGCTTATCGGTAAAAAGAGAGACCCAGTACTTC. Its translation: CASSLSVKRETQYF.

The chain links TRBV18 to TRBJ2-1, with 13 bases aligning to TRBD2. Germline values: CDR1 KGHSH, CDR2 LQKENI. CDR3 length: 15 amino acids. V lost 4 bases, J lost 6 bases, and 3 bases stayed unmatched. The CDR3 loop is CASSRLAGGFNEQFF. In DNA, the CDR3 is TGTGCCAGCTCACGACTAGCGGGGGGATTCAATGAGCAGTTCTTC.

The chain combines TRBV6-1 with TRBJ1-1; D perhaps matches TRBD1 (6 bases). CDR1 MNHNS and CDR2 SASEGT come from the germline V gene. Trimming shortened V by 4 bases and J by 0 bases, and 15 bases separated the two germline ends. The CDR3 has 16 residues. CDR3 nucleotide sequence: TGTGCCAGCAGTGCTCGGACAGCCTCTATGAACACTGAAGCTTTCTTT. Translation: CASSARTASMNTEAFF.

In DNA, the CDR3 is TGTGCCAGCAGCGCTCACGGGAGGCTAGCGGGAGCCGATACGCAGTATTTT. Protein product: CASSAHGRLAGADTQYF. The chain has TRBV9 and TRBJ2-3, with 10 nucleotides matching TRBD2. The V gene's germline CDR1 is SGDLS and CDR2 YYNGEE. The J segment lost 6 bases and the V segment lost 3 bases, leaving 13 bases of the junction unmatched. This CDR3 region has 17 residues.